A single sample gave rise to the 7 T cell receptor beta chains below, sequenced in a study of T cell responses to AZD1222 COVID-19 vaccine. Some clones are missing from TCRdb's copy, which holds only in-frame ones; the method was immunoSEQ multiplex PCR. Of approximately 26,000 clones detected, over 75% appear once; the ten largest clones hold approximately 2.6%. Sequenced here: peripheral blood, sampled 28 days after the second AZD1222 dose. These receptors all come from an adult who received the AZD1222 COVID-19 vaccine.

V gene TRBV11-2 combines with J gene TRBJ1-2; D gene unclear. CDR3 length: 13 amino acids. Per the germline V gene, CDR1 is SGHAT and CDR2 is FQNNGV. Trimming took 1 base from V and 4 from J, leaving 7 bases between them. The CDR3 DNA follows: TGTGCCAGCAGCTTAGGGCAGATCTATGGCTACACCTTC. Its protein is CASSLGQIYGYTF.

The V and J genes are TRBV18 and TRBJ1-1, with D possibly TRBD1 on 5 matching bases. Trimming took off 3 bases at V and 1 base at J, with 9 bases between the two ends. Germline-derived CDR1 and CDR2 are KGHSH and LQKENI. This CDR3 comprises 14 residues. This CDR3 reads CASSPNRGNTEAFF. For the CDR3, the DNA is TGTGCCAGCTCACCTAATAGGGGGAACACTGAAGCTTTCTTT.

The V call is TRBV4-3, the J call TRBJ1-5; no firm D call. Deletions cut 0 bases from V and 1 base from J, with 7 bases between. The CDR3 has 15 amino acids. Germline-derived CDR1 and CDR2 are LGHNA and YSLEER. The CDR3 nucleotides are TGCGCCAGCAGCCAAGAACACCAGAGCAATCAGCCCCAGCATTTT. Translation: CASSQEHQSNQPQHF.

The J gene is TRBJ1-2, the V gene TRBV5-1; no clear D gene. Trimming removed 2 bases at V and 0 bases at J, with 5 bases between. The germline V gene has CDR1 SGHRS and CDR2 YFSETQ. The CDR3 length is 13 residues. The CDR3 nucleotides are TGCGCCAGCAGCTTAGGAGCTAACTATGGCTACACCTTC. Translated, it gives CASSLGANYGYTF.

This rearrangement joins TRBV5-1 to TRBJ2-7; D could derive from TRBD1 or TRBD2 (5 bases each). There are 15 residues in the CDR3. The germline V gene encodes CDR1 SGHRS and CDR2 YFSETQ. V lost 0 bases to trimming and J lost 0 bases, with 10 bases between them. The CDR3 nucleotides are TGCGCCAGCAGCTTGGATGGGACGCTCTCCTACGAGCAGTACTTC. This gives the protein CASSLDGTLSYEQYF.

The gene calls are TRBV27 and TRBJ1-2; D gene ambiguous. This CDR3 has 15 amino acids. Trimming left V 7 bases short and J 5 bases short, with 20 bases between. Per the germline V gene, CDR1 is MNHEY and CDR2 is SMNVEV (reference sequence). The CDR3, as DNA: TGTGCCAGCACCTCCCCCCTGTCGGGGATGTATGGCTACACCTTC. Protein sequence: CASTSPLSGMYGYTF.

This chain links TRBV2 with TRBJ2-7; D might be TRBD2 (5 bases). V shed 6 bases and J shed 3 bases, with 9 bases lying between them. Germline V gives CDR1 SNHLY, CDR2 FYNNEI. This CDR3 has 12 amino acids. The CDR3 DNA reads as TGTGCCAGCAGGTTCGACTACTACGAGCAGTACTTC. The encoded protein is CASRFDYYEQYF.